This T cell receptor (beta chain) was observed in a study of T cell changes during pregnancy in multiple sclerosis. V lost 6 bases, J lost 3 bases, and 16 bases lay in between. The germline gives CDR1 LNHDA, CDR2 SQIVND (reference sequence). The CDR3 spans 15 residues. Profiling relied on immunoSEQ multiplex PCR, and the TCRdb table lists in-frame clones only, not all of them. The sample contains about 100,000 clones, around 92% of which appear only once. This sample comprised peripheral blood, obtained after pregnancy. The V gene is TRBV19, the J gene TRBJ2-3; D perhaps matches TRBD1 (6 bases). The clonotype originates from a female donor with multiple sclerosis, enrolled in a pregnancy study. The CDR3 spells CASRYGAGVTDTQYF. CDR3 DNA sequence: TGTGCCAGTAGGTACGGGGCAGGGGTAACAGATACGCAGTATTTT.